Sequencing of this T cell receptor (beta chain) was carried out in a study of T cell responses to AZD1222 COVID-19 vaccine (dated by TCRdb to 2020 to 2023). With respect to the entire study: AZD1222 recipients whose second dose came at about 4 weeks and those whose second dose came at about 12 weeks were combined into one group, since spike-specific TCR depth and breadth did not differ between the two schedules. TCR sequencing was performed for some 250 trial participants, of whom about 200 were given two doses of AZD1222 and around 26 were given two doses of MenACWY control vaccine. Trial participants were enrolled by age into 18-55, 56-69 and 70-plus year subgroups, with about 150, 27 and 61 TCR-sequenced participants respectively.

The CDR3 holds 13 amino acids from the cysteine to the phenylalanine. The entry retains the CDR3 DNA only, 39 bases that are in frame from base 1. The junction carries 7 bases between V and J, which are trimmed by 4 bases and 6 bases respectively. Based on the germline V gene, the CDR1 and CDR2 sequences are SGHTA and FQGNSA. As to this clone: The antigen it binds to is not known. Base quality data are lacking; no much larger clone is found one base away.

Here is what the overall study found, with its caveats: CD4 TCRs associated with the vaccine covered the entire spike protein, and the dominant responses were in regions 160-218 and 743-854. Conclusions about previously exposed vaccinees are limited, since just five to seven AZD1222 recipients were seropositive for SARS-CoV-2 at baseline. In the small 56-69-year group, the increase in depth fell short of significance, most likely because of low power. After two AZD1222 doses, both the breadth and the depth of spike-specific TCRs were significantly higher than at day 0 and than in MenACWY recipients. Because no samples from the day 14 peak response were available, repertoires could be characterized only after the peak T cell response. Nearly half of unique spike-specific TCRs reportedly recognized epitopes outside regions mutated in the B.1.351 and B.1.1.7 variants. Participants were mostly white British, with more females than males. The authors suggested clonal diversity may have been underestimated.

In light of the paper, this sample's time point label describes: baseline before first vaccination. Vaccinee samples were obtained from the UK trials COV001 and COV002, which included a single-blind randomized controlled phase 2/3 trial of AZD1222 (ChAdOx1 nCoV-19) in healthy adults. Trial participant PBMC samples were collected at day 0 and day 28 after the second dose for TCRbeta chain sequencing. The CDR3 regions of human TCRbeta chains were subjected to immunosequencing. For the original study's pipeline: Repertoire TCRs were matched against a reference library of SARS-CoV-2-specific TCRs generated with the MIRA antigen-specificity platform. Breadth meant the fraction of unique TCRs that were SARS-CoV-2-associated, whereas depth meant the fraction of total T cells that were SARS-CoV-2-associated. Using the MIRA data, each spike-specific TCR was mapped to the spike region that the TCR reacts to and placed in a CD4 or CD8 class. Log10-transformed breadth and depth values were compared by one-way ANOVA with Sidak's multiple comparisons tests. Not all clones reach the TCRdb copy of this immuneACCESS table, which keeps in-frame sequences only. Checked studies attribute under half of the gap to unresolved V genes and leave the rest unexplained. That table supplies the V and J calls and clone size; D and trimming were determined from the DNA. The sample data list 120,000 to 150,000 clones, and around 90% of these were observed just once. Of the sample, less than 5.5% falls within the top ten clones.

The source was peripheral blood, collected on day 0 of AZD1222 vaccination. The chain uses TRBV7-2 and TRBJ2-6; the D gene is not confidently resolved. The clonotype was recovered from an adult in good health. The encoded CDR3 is CASSSYSANVLTF. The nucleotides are TGTGCCAGCAGCTCCTACTCGGCCAACGTCCTGACTTTC.